The T cell receptor beta chain under discussion was sequenced for a study of shared clonotypes between healthy human individuals. Broader study findings: Although depth was large, rarefaction showed that sequencing of the sorted subsets was incomplete. As a rule, naive subsets had a larger estimated richness than memory subsets.

Division of CD4+ cells produced a CD45RA+ naive subset and a CD45RA-negative memory subset. Comments on this clone: Its target is not known.

Generated by immunoSEQ multiplex PCR, the TCRdb table keeps only in-frame clones and is missing some. The sample lists about 1.1 million clones; 77% were seen once. The origin of this receptor is a man younger than 30 in good health. Some clones in this sample may be carry-over from other donors' samples. Sequencing input: memory CD4+ T cells from PBMCs. Subset reported: CD45RA-negative fraction.

Here the CDR3 DNA reads TGCGCCAGCAGCCGCGAGGGCAGGGGTGCAGATACGCAGTATTTT. This codes for CASSREGRGADTQYF. The J gene is TRBJ2-3, the V gene TRBV5-1; weak D call: TRBD1 (6 bases). V lost 4 bases and J 4 bases, leaving 16 bases between the germline ends. CDR3 length equals 15 residues. Per germline, CDR1 SGHRS and CDR2 YFSETQ.